The sequence of this T cell receptor beta chain was determined in a study of blood T cell repertoires in COVID-19. For the study at large: COVID-19 samples, acute and convalescent, were from the United States, Italy and Spain. T cells, B-cell-depleted T cells, or PBMCs provided the cDNA or gDNA that served as material.

In germline, CDR1 is LGHDT, CDR2 YNNKEL (reference sequence). CDR3 length equals 14 residues. The ends were cut back, 1 base at V and 5 bases at J, with 11 bases in the middle. How the authors handled the data: Amplification of reference gene primers was used by the study to estimate nucleated cell counts. TCRdb keeps only in-frame clones here, not all; method: immunoSEQ multiplex PCR. V, J and clone size are taken as reported in that table, and D and trimming were inferred from the DNA itself. The sample has roughly 240,000 clones; 80% to 90% are singletons. The sequence was obtained from a man aged 35-49 years who had recovered from COVID-19. Sequenced sample: peripheral blood. This chain joins TRBV3-1 (or the pseudogene TRBV3-2) and TRBJ1-1; D may be TRBD1 (5 bases). The CDR3 sequence is CASSQVTAGTEAFF. In nucleotides, the CDR3 is TGTGCCAGCAGCCAAGTGACAGCCGGAACTGAAGCTTTCTTT.